This passage covers 4 T cell receptor beta chains from one sample sequenced in a study of blood T cell repertoires in COVID-19. The assay was immunoSEQ multiplex PCR, and TCRdb's table has in-frame clones only and misses some. The table shows about 270,000 clones, with around 89% occurring only once. The sequenced material came from PBMCs or T cells enriched from blood (not recorded which). The receptors derive from a woman aged 25 to 39 with acute COVID-19.

In its sample, this clone was seen once. The chain combines TRBV5-4 with TRBJ2-7, with TRBD1 identical over 12 bases. With V trimmed by 3 bases and J by 6 bases, 4 bases remained unmatched. In germline, CDR1 is SGHNT, CDR2 YYREEE (reference sequence). The CDR3 loop spans 14 amino acids. The CDR3 bases are TGTGCCAGCAGCTCCGGGACAGGGGGCGGCGAGCAGTACTTC. It yields the protein CASSSGTGGGEQYF.

This clone was recorded only once. The chain employs TRBV3-1 (or the pseudogene TRBV3-2) and TRBJ1-5; no firm D call. V was trimmed by 1 base and J by 7 bases, leaving 14 bases between them. Germline lookup yields CDR1 LGHDT and CDR2 YNNKEL (reference sequence). The CDR3 consists of 15 residues. The CDR3 spells CASSQGATREQPQHF. DNA of the CDR3: TGTGCCAGCAGCCAAGGGGCGACCCGCGAACAGCCCCAGCATTTT.

This chain joins TRBV10-3 and TRBJ1-1, with 11 bases that match TRBD1. Per germline, CDR1 ENHRY and CDR2 SYGVKD. This CDR3 spans 19 amino acids. Trimming at V came to 0 bases and at J to 1 base, leaving 10 bases not matched to a gene. CDR3 DNA: TGTGCCATCAGTGAGTCAGGGACAGGGGGGGTAGGGCCGAACACTGAAGCTTTCTTT. Its protein is CAISESGTGGVGPNTEAFF.

J is TRBJ2-3 and V is TRBV6-6; tentatively, D is TRBD2 (6 bases). The V gene's germline CDR1 is MNHNY and CDR2 SVGAGI (reference sequence). The CDR3 covers 13 residues. The V end lost 6 bases, the J end lost 0 bases, and 7 bases lay between the germline ends. CDR3 DNA sequence: TGTGCCAGCAGGCGGGAAAGCACAGATACGCAGTATTTT. Translation gives CASRRESTDTQYF.